This T cell receptor beta chain was sequenced for a study of beta chain features in type 1 diabetes (dated by TCRdb to the late 2010s). Concerning the study at large: Mean age, gender distribution, total cell number and subset yield were not different between patients and healthy donors. A total of 85 million to 140 million sorted cells were examined across all samples, and a strong correlation was observed between cell number per subset and RNA yield. The study compared TCRB repertoires of sorted circulating CD4+ T cell subsets between recently diagnosed type 1 diabetes patients and matched healthy donors. Whereas all 28 donors provided naive and central memory subsets, regulatory and stem cell-like memory subsets were isolated from just 8 patients and roughly eight healthy donors. General findings and caveats noted by the study authors: HLA sub-analyses involved small numbers of individuals, so any influence of HLA type on TCRB rearrangement remained unresolved. Sequencing cDNA rather than genomic DNA could over-represent highly expressing activated cells, although activation and CD3 levels did not differ between groups. Type 1 diabetes patients showed a moderate but significant shortening of TCRB CDR3 length in all four CD4+ subsets. Naive, central memory and regulatory TCRB repertoires appeared more similar among patients than among healthy donors. Shorter templates might be favored by PCR, yet because patient and control samples were amplified and corrected together, any such skew would affect both groups equally. At VDJ recombination sites, type 1 diabetes patients had fewer insertions and more deleted nucleotides, which implies abnormalities in thymic rearrangement.

All of the isolated RNA was reverse transcribed with the High Capacity cDNA Reverse Transcription Kit, so expressed TCRB transcripts were sequenced. Deep immunoSEQ sequencing was applied to naive, central memory and regulatory T cell samples, giving an average of around 3.4 million total reads per sample. After sorted cells were lysed in RLT buffer, RNA was extracted with DNase-treated RNeasy Micro or Mini kits, with the choice depending on cell number. Each cell subset was processed on its own to prevent cross-contamination, while patient and healthy donor samples were processed together. TCRB sequences were amplified from cDNA with the immunoSEQ multiplex PCR, producing 87-bp fragments spanning the CDR3 region. The amplicons were sequenced using the Illumina HiSeq platform. The authors processed their data as follows. Synthetic template baselines were used to correct PCR bias computationally, reads within Hamming distance 2 were collapsed together, and singletons that could not be merged were discarded. Reads were aligned against IMGT so that V, D and J genes, CDR3 length and insertions or deletions at six rearrangement sites could be assigned. Clonotype counts were normalized to sorted cell number within each subset before computing true diversity and Gini coefficients with the tcR R package. The overlap coefficient, calculated on TCRB nucleotide sequences, was used to quantify repertoire sharing. In TCRdb, the immuneACCESS table is reduced to in-frame sequences with V and J assigned. These tables do not hold every clone; where another copy was compared, an unresolved V gene accounts for under half, and the others remain unexplained. Clonal size and the V and J genes are those of that table, whereas D and trimming came from the DNA. For this sample there are 130,000 or so clones; approximately 9.8% appear just once. The top ten constitute 0.55% to 0.65% of the sample.

This clone was found a few times. Its specific antigen is unknown. Per-base quality was not reported, and no clone a single base away is much larger than it. Each donor gave one peripheral blood draw, averaging approximately 120 mL, which was collected into heparinised tubes. A BD FACSAria II and a panel including CD45RO, CCR7, CD25, CD127, CD95 and CD27 were used to sort naive, central memory, regulatory and stem cell-like memory CD4+ T cells. Purity was above 95% for every sorted population. Right away, PBMCs were isolated by Lymphoprep density gradient centrifugation and were stained directly, with no culture step. Samples were stained and sorted in pairs, with one healthy donor and one patient per experiment, so that batch effects were minimized. CDR1 is given as SGHRS and CDR2 as YFSETQ, both from the germline V gene. The CDR3 goes from the cysteine to the phenylalanine over 17 residues. Here the CDR3 DNA is all that survives: 51 bases in frame from base 1. V and J are trimmed by 0 bases and 0 bases, and the gene matches miss 8 bases of the junction.

This TCR was sampled from a woman aged 40 to 50 in good health. In this chain, TRBV5-1 is recombined with TRBJ2-5, and 7 bases in between align with TRBD1. Sequencing was carried out using central memory CD4+ T cells from blood. The CDR3 protein sequence reads: CASSLDSTGVYQETQYF. At the DNA level, the sequence is TGCGCCAGCAGCTTGGACTCTACAGGGGTGTACCAAGAGACCCAGTACTTC.